Presented here are 5 T cell receptor beta chains from one specimen sequenced in a study of T cells after posttransplantation cyclophosphamide. The table came from immunoSEQ multiplex PCR; TCRdb's copy has only in-frame clones and leaves some out. The data show some 49,000 clones, with 92% seen just once and 3% to 3.5% held by the top ten. Sequenced: PBMCs. The source of these receptors is a woman aged 45-65 years in good health and a related stem cell transplant donor.

This chain connects TRBV29-1 to TRBJ2-1; 14 bases fit TRBD2. Germline CDR1 reads SQVTM; CDR2 reads ANQGSEA. The CDR3 sequence is 15 residues long. V dropped 5 bases and J dropped 4; count of bases not matched to a gene: 4. The CDR3 DNA is TGCAGCGTTAGACTAGCGGGGGGGAGATACAATGAGCAGTTCTTC. As protein: CSVRLAGGRYNEQFF.

Of note for this clone: One end of the junction fails to match germline, which may point to a read error. Other DNA sequences within the sample encode an identical CDR3. The gene calls are TRBV5-4 and TRBJ1-6, with D perhaps TRBD1 (5 bases). Germline V gene lookup returns CDR1 SGHNT and CDR2 YYREEE (reference sequence). The CDR3 runs to 15 residues. The CDR3 nucleotides read TGTGCCAGCAGCGGCCGGGGGGATTATAATTCCCCCCTCCACTTT. Protein sequence: CASSGRGDYNSPLHF.

The CDR3 DNA follows: TGTGCCAGTAGTATCACAGGGGAAGCTTTCTTT. This translates into CASSITGEAFF. The chain carries TRBV19 and TRBJ1-1; TRBD1 might be the D (6 bases). This CDR3 spans 11 amino acids. V shed 3 bases and J shed 8 bases, with 7 bases lying between them. The V gene's germline CDR1 is LNHDA and CDR2 SQIVND (reference sequence).

V is TRBV2 and J is TRBJ2-5, with TRBD2 identical over 12 bases. CDR3 length: 15 residues. Unmatched junction bases numbered 7, after V lost 7 bases and J lost 4 bases. Germline loops: CDR1 SNHLY, CDR2 FYNNEI. This CDR3 is CASKSSGRAVETQYF. CDR3 nucleotide sequence: TGTGCCAGCAAATCTAGCGGGAGGGCGGTAGAGACCCAGTACTTC.

This clone was seen only once. The chain couples TRBV6-5 to TRBJ2-5; unclear D gene. The CDR3 runs to 11 residues. The germline CDR1 and CDR2 sequences are MNHEY and SVGAGI. Trimming removed 6 bases from V and 5 bases from J, with 7 bases in between. CDR3 in DNA: TGTGCCAGCAGGCACTCGGAGACCCAGTACTTC. Translation: CASRHSETQYF.